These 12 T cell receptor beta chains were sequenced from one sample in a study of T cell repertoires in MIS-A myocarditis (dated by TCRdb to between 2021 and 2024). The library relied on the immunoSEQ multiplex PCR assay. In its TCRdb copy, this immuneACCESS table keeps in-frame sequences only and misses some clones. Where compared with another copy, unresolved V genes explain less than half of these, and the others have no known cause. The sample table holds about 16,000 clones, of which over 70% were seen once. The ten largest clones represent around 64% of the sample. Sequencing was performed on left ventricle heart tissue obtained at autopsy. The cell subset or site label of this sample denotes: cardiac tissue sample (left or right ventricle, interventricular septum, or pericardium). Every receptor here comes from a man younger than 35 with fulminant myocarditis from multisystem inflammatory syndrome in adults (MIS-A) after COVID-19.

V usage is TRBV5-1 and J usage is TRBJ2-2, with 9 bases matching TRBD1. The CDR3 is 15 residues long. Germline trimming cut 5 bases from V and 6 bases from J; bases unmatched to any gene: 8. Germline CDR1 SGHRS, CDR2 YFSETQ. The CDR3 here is CASRGTGKWAGELFF. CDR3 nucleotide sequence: TGCGCCAGCAGAGGGACAGGGAAGTGGGCCGGGGAGCTGTTTTTT.

The CDR3 is CAISDVGGSYEQYF. CDR3 sequence (DNA): TGTGCCATCAGTGACGTCGGGGGCAGCTACGAGCAGTACTTC. The rearrangement joins TRBV10-3 to TRBJ2-7, with D perhaps assigned TRBD1 or TRBD2 (6 bases each). The CDR3 runs to 14 residues. Germline V gene sequence: CDR1 ENHRY, CDR2 SYGVKD. V lost 3 bases and J 3 bases, leaving 12 bases between the germline ends.

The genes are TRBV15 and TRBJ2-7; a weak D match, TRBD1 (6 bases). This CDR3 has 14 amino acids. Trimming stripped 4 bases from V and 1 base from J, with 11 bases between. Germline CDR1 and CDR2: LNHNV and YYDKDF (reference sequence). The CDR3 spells CATSKGVESYEQYF. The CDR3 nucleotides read TGTGCCACCAGCAAGGGGGTCGAGTCCTACGAGCAGTACTTC. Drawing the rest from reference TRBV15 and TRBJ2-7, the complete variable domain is DAMVIQNPRYQVTQFGKPVTLSCSQTLNHNVMYWYQQKSSQAPKLLFHYYDKDFNNEADTPDNFQSRRPNTSFCFLDIRSPGLGDTAMYLCATSKGVESYEQYFGPGTRLTVT.

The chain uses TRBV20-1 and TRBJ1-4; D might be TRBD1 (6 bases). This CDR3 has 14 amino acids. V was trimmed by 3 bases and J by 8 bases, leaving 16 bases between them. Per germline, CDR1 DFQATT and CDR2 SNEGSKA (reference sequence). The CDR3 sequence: CSASRNRVQEKLFF. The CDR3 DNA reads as TGCAGTGCTAGTCGAAACAGGGTACAAGAAAAACTGTTTTTT.

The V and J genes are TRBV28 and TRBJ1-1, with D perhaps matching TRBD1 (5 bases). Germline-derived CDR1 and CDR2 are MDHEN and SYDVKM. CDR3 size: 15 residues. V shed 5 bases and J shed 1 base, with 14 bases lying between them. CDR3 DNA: TGTGCCAGCAGTCTGCCACAGGCTACGAACACTGAAGCTTTCTTT. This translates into CASSLPQATNTEAFF. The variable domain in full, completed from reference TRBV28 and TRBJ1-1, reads DVKVTQSSRYLVKRTGEKVFLECVQDMDHENMFWYRQDPGLGLRLIYFSYDVKMKEKGDIPEGYSVSREKKERFSLILESASTNQTSMYLCASSLPQATNTEAFFGQGTRLTVV.

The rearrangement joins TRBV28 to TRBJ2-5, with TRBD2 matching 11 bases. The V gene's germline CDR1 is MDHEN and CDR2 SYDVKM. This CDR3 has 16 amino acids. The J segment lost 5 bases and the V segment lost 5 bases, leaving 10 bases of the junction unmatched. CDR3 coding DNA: TGTGCCAGCAGTGTCCCACTAGCGGGAGAACGGGAGACCCAGTACTTC. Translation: CASSVPLAGERETQYF.

The CDR3 reads CAWSGSGAYEKLFF. Here the CDR3 DNA reads TGTGCCTGGAGTGGCTCAGGTGCCTATGAAAAACTGTTTTTT. The chain couples TRBV30 to TRBJ1-4, with no clear D. V was cut by 1 base and J by 6 bases, with 12 bases left in between. Germline V gene sequence: CDR1 GTSNPN, CDR2 SVGIG (reference sequence). The CDR3 sequence is 14 residues long. The variable domain in full, with the rest retrieved from reference TRBV30 and TRBJ1-4, is SQTIHQWPATLVQPVGSPLSLECTVEGTSNPNLYWYRQAAGRGLQLLFYSVGIGQISSEVPQNLSASRPQDRQFILSSKKLLLSDSGFYLCAWSGSGAYEKLFFGSGTQLSVL.

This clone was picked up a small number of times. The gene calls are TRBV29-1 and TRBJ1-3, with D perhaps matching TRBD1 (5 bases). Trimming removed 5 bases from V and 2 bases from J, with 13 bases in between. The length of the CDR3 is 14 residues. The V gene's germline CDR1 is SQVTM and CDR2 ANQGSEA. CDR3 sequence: CSVLRRDPGNTIYF. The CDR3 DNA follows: TGCAGCGTTTTACGCAGGGACCCTGGAAACACCATATATTTT.

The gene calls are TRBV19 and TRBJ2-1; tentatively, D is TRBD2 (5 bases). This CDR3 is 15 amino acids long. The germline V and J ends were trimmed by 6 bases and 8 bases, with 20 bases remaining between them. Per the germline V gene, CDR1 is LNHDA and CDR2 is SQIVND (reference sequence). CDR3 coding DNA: TGTGCCAGTAGCTATTCGATACAGCGGTGGCATGAGCAGTTCTTC. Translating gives CASSYSIQRWHEQFF.

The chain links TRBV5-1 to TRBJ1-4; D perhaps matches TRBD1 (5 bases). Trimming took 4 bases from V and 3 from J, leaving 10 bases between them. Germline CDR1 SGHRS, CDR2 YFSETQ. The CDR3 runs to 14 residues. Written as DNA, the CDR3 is TGCGCCAGCAGCGAGGGCAGGGCTAATGAAAAACTGTTTTTT. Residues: CASSEGRANEKLFF.

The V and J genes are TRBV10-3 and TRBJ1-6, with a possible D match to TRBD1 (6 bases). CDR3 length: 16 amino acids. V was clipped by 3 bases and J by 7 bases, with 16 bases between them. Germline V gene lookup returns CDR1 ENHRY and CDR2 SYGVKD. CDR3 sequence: CAISDSGASWNSPLHF. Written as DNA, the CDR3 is TGTGCCATCAGTGATTCGGGGGCGTCTTGGAATTCACCCCTCCACTTT.

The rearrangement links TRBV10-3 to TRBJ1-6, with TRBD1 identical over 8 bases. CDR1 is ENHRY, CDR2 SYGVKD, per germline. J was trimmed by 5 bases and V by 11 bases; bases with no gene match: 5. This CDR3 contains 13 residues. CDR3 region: CAAAQGDNSPLHF. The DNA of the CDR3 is TGTGCCGCCGCACAGGGGGATAATTCACCCCTCCACTTT.